Following are 24 T cell receptor beta chains from one sample sequenced in a study of cytomegalovirus exposure and HLA in healthy donors. PCR was performed using 60 Vbeta and 13 Jbeta primers. The method was immunoSEQ multiplex PCR; TCRdb's version includes in-frame clones alone and lacks a portion of them. The repertoire holds about 190,000 clones, with around 82% as singletons. Sequenced sample: PBMCs. These TCRs come from a boy aged 10-17 years in good health and CMV-seronegative.

This clone was detected only a few times. The chain carries TRBV28 and TRBJ2-2; D is ambiguous. Germline lookup yields CDR1 MDHEN and CDR2 SYDVKM. V gave up 5 bases and J gave up 7 bases, with 5 bases separating them. The CDR3 is made up of 11 amino acids. CDR3 residues: CASSTVGELFF. CDR3 DNA: TGTGCCAGCAGTACGGTCGGGGAGCTGTTTTTT.

This clone is a singleton in its sample. The V gene is TRBV2, the J gene TRBJ1-1; D perhaps matches TRBD1 (5 bases). CDR1 is SNHLY and CDR2 is FYNNEI in the germline V gene. This CDR3 is 13 amino acids long. The germline V and J ends were trimmed by 5 bases and 6 bases, with 13 bases remaining between them. The DNA for the CDR3 is TGTGCCAGCAGTCCCGAGACAGCTTCTGAAGCTTTCTTT. Encoded protein: CASSPETASEAFF.

The gene calls are TRBV27 and TRBJ2-1; TRBD2 aligns across 7 bases. The V and J ends lost 7 bases and 1 base, in that order; junction bases with no gene match: 7. Germline V gene sequence: CDR1 MNHEY, CDR2 SMNVEV (reference sequence). The CDR3 extends over 15 amino acids. CDR3 nucleotide sequence: TGTGCCAGCATTAAATCCGGGAGGTCCTACAATGAGCAGTTCTTC. Its protein is CASIKSGRSYNEQFF.

This rearrangement joins TRBV19 to TRBJ1-2; the D gene is possibly TRBD1 (5 bases). CDR3 size: 14 residues. Germline loops: CDR1 LNHDA, CDR2 SQIVND (reference sequence). Trimming removed 5 bases from V and 5 bases from J, with 15 bases in between. The CDR3 loop reads CASSVQEKLYGYTF. As DNA, the CDR3 is TGTGCCAGTAGTGTACAGGAGAAGCTATATGGCTACACCTTC. Full variable domain (missing parts from reference TRBV19 and TRBJ1-2): DGGITQSPKYLFRKEGQNVTLSCEQNLNHDAMYWYRQDPGQGLRLIYYSQIVNDFQKGDIAEGYSVSREKKESFPLTVTSAQKNPTAFYLCASSVQEKLYGYTFGSGTRLTVV.

The chain recombines TRBV29-1 with TRBJ2-3, with D unresolved. The V gene lost 8 bases and the J gene lost 2 bases, with 14 bases spanning the gap. CDR1 SQVTM and CDR2 ANQGSEA come from the germline V gene. This CDR3 has 13 residues. This CDR3 is CSTRGVYTDTQYF. The CDR3 DNA reads as TGCAGCACGAGAGGAGTTTACACAGATACGCAGTATTTT.

The table lists this clone with a few counts. The V call is TRBV5-8, the J call TRBJ2-2; 13 nucleotides match TRBD2. The CDR3 loop spans 17 amino acids. The V gene's germline CDR1 is SGHTS and CDR2 YDEGEE. The V gene end was trimmed by 4 bases and the J gene end by 5 bases; junction bases not matched to a gene: 8. The CDR3 spells CASSPGLAGVWTGELFF. In DNA form, the CDR3 reads TGTGCCAGCAGCCCCGGACTAGCGGGAGTTTGGACCGGGGAGCTGTTTTTT.

J is TRBJ1-6 and V is TRBV6-1; perhaps TRBD1 as D (5 bases). The V and J ends lost 4 bases and 4 bases respectively, with 20 bases between them. The CDR3 consists of 18 residues. The germline gives CDR1 MNHNS, CDR2 SASEGT. The CDR3 nucleotides read TGTGCCAGCAGTGGTGGGGCCGCTGGCGTACATTATAATTCACCCCTCCACTTT. It is translated as CASSGGAAGVHYNSPLHF.

The sample holds one count of this clone. V and J are TRBV6-1 and TRBJ2-2; 11 bases fit TRBD2. Looked up from germline, CDR1 is MNHNS and CDR2 is SASEGT. The CDR3 is 17 residues long. V shed 4 bases and J 5 bases; nucleotides not matched to a gene: 9. The CDR3 region has the DNA TGTGCCAGCAGTGCCAGAAGACTAGCGGGGTGGACCGGGGAGCTGTTTTTT. It codes for CASSARRLAGWTGELFF.

The gene calls are TRBV27 and TRBJ2-7, with TRBD1 identical over 12 bases. The CDR3 extends over 13 amino acids. The V gene end was trimmed by 7 bases and the J gene end by 4 bases; junction bases not matched to a gene: 2. Germline V gene data show CDR1 as MNHEY and CDR2 as SMNVEV (reference sequence). Written as DNA, the CDR3 is TGTGCCAGCACGGGACAGGGGGCTTACGAGCAGTACTTC. It codes for CASTGQGAYEQYF.

The chain has TRBV18 and TRBJ1-2, with 9 bases identical to TRBD1. The germline V gene has CDR1 KGHSH and CDR2 LQKENI. The CDR3 runs to 15 residues. Trimming took 0 bases from V and 3 from J; bases not matched to a gene: 2. Here the CDR3 DNA reads TGTGCCAGCTCACCACCGGGACAGGGATACTATGGCTACACCTTC. Its protein product is CASSPPGQGYYGYTF.

V usage is TRBV6-5 and J usage is TRBJ2-1; the D gene is possibly TRBD2 (5 bases). Germline values: CDR1 MNHEY, CDR2 SVGAGI. The CDR3 extends over 13 amino acids. Trimming shortened V by 2 bases and J by 10 bases, and 12 bases separated the two germline ends. The CDR3 DNA reads as TGTGCCAGCAGTTACGGGCAAATAGCGGAGCAGTTCTTC. This gives the protein CASSYGQIAEQFF.

CDR3 sequence: CASSTSGSMADTQYF. Here the CDR3 DNA reads TGTGCCAGCAGCACTAGCGGGAGTATGGCAGATACGCAGTATTTT. The rearrangement uses TRBV9 and TRBJ2-3, with 11 bases matching TRBD2. Trimming removed 4 bases from V and 4 bases from J; junction bases left unmatched: 5. The CDR3 length is 15 residues. The germline V gene has CDR1 SGDLS and CDR2 YYNGEE.

The chain joins TRBV25-1 to TRBJ2-2; D is unresolved. CDR1 MGHDK and CDR2 SYGVNS come from the germline V gene. The CDR3 is 18 amino acids. The ends were cut back, 0 bases at V and 3 bases at J, with 17 bases in the middle. The CDR3, as DNA: TGTGCCAGCAGTGAATATCGAGGATCCCGAACCGACACCGGGGAGCTGTTTTTT. It translates to CASSEYRGSRTDTGELFF.

The chain has TRBV7-9 and TRBJ2-2; D is undetermined. The length of the CDR3 is 14 residues. Germline V gene lookup returns CDR1 SEHNR and CDR2 FQNEAQ (reference sequence). Trimming left V 1 base short and J 5 bases short, with 8 bases between. CDR3 amino acids: CASSLEPGTGELFF. CDR3 coding DNA: TGTGCCAGCAGCTTAGAGCCGGGTACCGGGGAGCTGTTTTTT.

A single count supports this clone. Different DNA sequences within this sample yield the same CDR3. This sequence joins TRBV9 and TRBJ2-1, with 10 nucleotides matching TRBD2. The J segment lost 5 bases and the V segment lost 0 bases, leaving 2 bases of the junction unmatched. The CDR3 contains 15 residues. Germline V lookup: CDR1 SGDLS, CDR2 YYNGEE. The CDR3 bases are TGTGCCAGCAGCGTAGCGCTAGCGGGAGACAATGAGCAGTTCTTC. It codes for CASSVALAGDNEQFF. The full variable domain, in which reference TRBV9 and TRBJ2-1 provide the parts outside the CDR3, is DSGVTQTPKHLITATGQRVTLRCSPRSGDLSVYWYQQSLDQGLQFLIQYYNGEERAKGNILERFSAQQFPDLHSELNLSSLELGDSALYFCASSVALAGDNEQFFGPGTRLTVL.

This clone was seen just once. The rearrangement links TRBV5-1 to TRBJ2-2; 14 positions agree with TRBD2. This CDR3 region has 16 residues. V was pared by 4 bases and J by 6 bases, with 5 bases of the junction left unmatched. Germline V gene lookup returns CDR1 SGHRS and CDR2 YFSETQ. The CDR3 nucleotides read TGCGCCAGCAGCCCAGTGACTAGCGGGGGGGCCGGGGAGCTGTTTTTT. The encoded protein is CASSPVTSGGAGELFF.

The chain couples TRBV7-6 to TRBJ2-5, with 10 bases identical to TRBD2. CDR3 length equals 15 residues. CDR1 SGHVS and CDR2 FNYEAQ come from the germline V gene. V lost 5 bases and J lost 4; bases outside the gene matches: 7. CDR3 residues: CASSLLAGSPETQYF. For the CDR3, the DNA is TGTGCCAGCAGCCTACTAGCGGGGTCCCCAGAGACCCAGTACTTC.

The J gene is TRBJ2-7, the V gene TRBV27; 8 positions agree with TRBD1. This CDR3 spans 14 amino acids. CDR1 is MNHEY and CDR2 is SMNVEV in the germline V gene (reference sequence). The V gene end was trimmed by 5 bases and the J gene end by 7 bases; junction bases not matched to a gene: 10. The CDR3 region is CASSSRQGAWEQYF. The CDR3 coding sequence is TGTGCCAGCAGTAGTCGCCAGGGGGCATGGGAGCAGTACTTC.

The V gene is TRBV2, the J gene TRBJ1-5, with 7 bases matching TRBD1. This CDR3 is 15 amino acids long. V was pared by 4 bases and J by 2 bases, with 5 bases of the junction left unmatched. The germline CDR1 and CDR2 sequences are SNHLY and FYNNEI. The CDR3 DNA sequence: TGTGCCAGCAGTGTCTTCAGGGGGGGCAATCAGCCCCAGCATTTT. Translated: CASSVFRGGNQPQHF.

The CDR3 DNA reads TGTGCCAGCAGTGAGTACCCCGACGGGGAAGGGGAGACCCAGTACTTC. Encoded protein: CASSEYPDGEGETQYF. The chain couples TRBV25-1 to TRBJ2-5; a possible D gene is TRBD2 (5 bases). Germline CDR1 and CDR2: MGHDK and SYGVNS. CDR3 length: 16 amino acids. V lost 3 bases, J lost 5 bases, and 19 bases lay in between. Filled out from reference TRBV25-1 and TRBJ2-5, the complete variable domain reads EADIYQTPRYLVIGTGKKITLECSQTMGHDKMYWYQQDPGMELHLIHYSYGVNSTEKGDLSSESTVSRIRTEHFPLTLESARPSHTSQYLCASSEYPDGEGETQYFGPGTRLLVL.

The chain carries TRBV19 and TRBJ2-7; 8 bases are shared with TRBD1. Losses at the gene ends were 6 bases for V and 3 bases for J; bases not matched to a gene: 7. The CDR3 has 14 amino acids. The germline CDR1 and CDR2 sequences are LNHDA and SQIVND (reference sequence). CDR3: CASRPTGELYEQYF. DNA for the CDR3: TGTGCCAGTAGGCCGACAGGGGAGCTCTACGAGCAGTACTTC. The whole variable domain, remainder taken from reference TRBV19 and TRBJ2-7, is DGGITQSPKYLFRKEGQNVTLSCEQNLNHDAMYWYRQDPGQGLRLIYYSQIVNDFQKGDIAEGYSVSREKKESFPLTVTSAQKNPTAFYLCASRPTGELYEQYFGPGTRLTVT.

The table lists this clone with a few counts. V usage is TRBV27 and J usage is TRBJ2-5; 10 nucleotides line up with TRBD1. The CDR3 is 16 amino acids. V was pared by 4 bases and J by 4 bases, with 9 bases of the junction left unmatched. CDR1 is MNHEY and CDR2 is SMNVEV in the germline V gene (reference sequence). CDR3 protein: CASSSRQGAFGETQYF. For the CDR3, the DNA is TGTGCCAGCAGTTCCCGACAGGGGGCCTTCGGAGAGACCCAGTACTTC.

This chain connects TRBV28 to TRBJ1-5; D unresolved. From germline, CDR1 is MDHEN and CDR2 SYDVKM. Trimming took off 3 bases at V and 5 bases at J, with 5 bases between the two ends. The CDR3 runs 12 residues. The CDR3 region has the DNA TGTGCCAGCAGTTTGGTAGATCAGCCCCAGCATTTT. This codes for CASSLVDQPQHF. Full variable domain (outside the CDR3, taken from reference TRBV28 and TRBJ1-5): DVKVTQSSRYLVKRTGEKVFLECVQDMDHENMFWYRQDPGLGLRLIYFSYDVKMKEKGDIPEGYSVSREKKERFSLILESASTNQTSMYLCASSLVDQPQHFGDGTRLSIL.

The chain combines TRBV6-6 with TRBJ2-1; D possibly corresponds to TRBD2 (6 bases). CDR1 is MNHNY, CDR2 SVGAGI, per germline (reference sequence). The CDR3 has 15 amino acids. Trimming removed 6 bases from V and 6 bases from J, with 18 bases in between. CDR3 protein: CASSPNEAGRNEQFF. The DNA for the CDR3 is TGTGCCAGCAGCCCAAATGAGGCGGGACGCAATGAGCAGTTCTTC.